The present entry profiles one TCR beta chain with its context. This clone's antigen is unknown. No quality values exist for individual bases; no much larger clone is one base distant. This sample stems from a study of OX40 agonist ivuxolimab in advanced cancers. Regarding the study in general: Ivuxolimab was a fully human IgG2 agonistic monoclonal antibody targeting the costimulatory receptor OX40 (CD134). Intravenous ivuxolimab was administered to patients every 2 weeks at six dose levels: 0.01, 0.1, 0.3, 1.5, 3 and 10 mg/kg. Of the approximately 53 patients in dose escalation, 19 had hepatocellular carcinoma, approximately 15 had melanoma, 9 had renal cell carcinoma and 9 had head and neck cancer. The dose-escalation cohort was almost 85% male with a mean age of about 58 years, ranging from roughly 20 to 80. Patients were allowed to have had prior anti-PD-1, anti-PD-L1 or anti-CTLA-4 therapy, and approximately 40% of the dose-escalation patients had been treated with checkpoint inhibitors. Partial responses were achieved by three dose-escalation patients, of whom one had hepatocellular carcinoma and two had cutaneous melanoma. The point of sequencing TCRbeta in the periphery was to test whether ivuxolimab changed TCR sequence diversity and drove clonal T-cell expansion. The monotherapy dose-escalation portion (N ≈ 50 patients) of the phase I ivuxolimab trial is reported in the paper.

The trial excluded patients who had a history of autoimmune disease or were on systemic immunosuppression. Peripheral blood for TCR sequencing was collected from all dose cohorts at baseline, on cycle 4 day 1, and on cycle 7 day 1. Samples were obtained from an open-label, multicenter, first-in-human phase I dose-escalation trial of ivuxolimab. Adults with locally advanced or metastatic head and neck squamous cell, hepatocellular, melanoma or renal cell carcinoma were enrolled in the trial. Before TCR sequencing, CD4+ T cells and CD8+ T cells were sorted from peripheral blood as separate populations. The CDR3, from cysteine to phenylalanine, totals 19 residues. This entry keeps only the CDR3 DNA: 57 bases, framed from base 1. V lost 0 bases and J lost 6 bases, and the count of bases not matched to a germline gene is 14. The germline V gene (reference sequence) supplies CDR1 PRHDT and CDR2 FYEKMQ.

Results and caveats for the whole study, not just this receptor: After ivuxolimab, more expanded clones were found on average in CD8+ T cells than in CD4+ T cells. Low levels of normalized T-cell clonal expansion were also seen in some nonresponding patients. In partial responders in the 0.1-3.0 mg/kg groups, normalized peripheral clonal expansion was found to be among the lowest, especially among CD8+ T cells. Antigen specificity was not determined for the clonally expanded peripheral T cells. At doses of 0.1 to 3.0 mg/kg, clonal expansion of both CD4+ and CD8+ T cells in blood was seen between baseline and week 6.

For sequencing of the TCRbeta CDR3 region, genomic DNA was extracted from the sorted cells. The immunoSEQ Assay was used for sequencing of TCRbeta CDR3 regions. What TCRdb holds here is the immuneACCESS table cut down to in-frame rearrangements. Part of the clones is not present; checked against another copy, under half of the missing clones reflect an unresolved V gene, and the others are unexplained. This sample is represented by some 50,000 clones; more than 80% of them were singletons. Clones ranked in the top ten supply 3.1% of the sample. The sample was CD4+ or CD8+ T cells sorted from blood, taken in a trial of the OX40 agonist ivuxolimab. The TCR was taken from an adult with an advanced solid tumor such as melanoma, head and neck, liver or kidney cancer. The rearrangement combines TRBV13 with TRBJ2-5; 12 bases in between match TRBD1. The sequenced DNA is TGTGCCAGCAGCTTAGGCCTCGGTAAAGAGGGACAGGGGGCGAAGACCCAGTACTTC. Protein translation: CASSLGLGKEGQGAKTQYF.